This T cell receptor beta chain stems from a study of regulatory T cells in long-lasting Graves disease. Study background: Recently diagnosed Graves' patients had received antithyroid drugs for under 3 months.

Only a few counts were recorded for this clonotype. What it recognizes is unknown. Germline V gene lookup returns CDR1 MGHRA and CDR2 YSYEKL. There are 15 residues in the CDR3. V was clipped by 0 bases and J by 2 bases, with 9 bases between them. Indicated time point: newly diagnosed GD, antithyroid drugs for less than 3 months. PBMCs were the source of the RNA used for TCR sequencing. Study outcomes and limitations: Results may be inaccurate due to the small sample size.

Construction of the TCR beta libraries employed iRepertoire HTBI primers in conjunction with Arm-PCR of CDR3 regions. TCRdb used MiXCR to reprocess the multiplex PCR reads, holding one entry per CDR3 protein. The table includes approximately 250,000 distinct CDR3 sequences, about 17% detected once. The receptor was derived from a female donor with Graves disease. This specimen consisted of peripheral blood mononuclear cells (PBMCs), obtained at new diagnosis, from a patient treated with antithyroid drugs. The rearrangement links TRBV4-1 to TRBJ2-3; possibly TRBD2 for D (6 bases). CDR3 bases: TGCGCCAGCAGCCAAGAGCGGGAACCCACAGATACGCAGTATTTT. Translating it yields CASSQEREPTDTQYF.